Listed here are 8 T cell receptor beta chains from one sample, sequenced in a study of cytomegalovirus exposure and HLA in healthy donors. Researchers ran the PCR with 60 Vbeta and 13 Jbeta primers. The assay was immunoSEQ multiplex PCR, and TCRdb's table has in-frame clones only and misses some. The table lists about 160,000 clones, around 67% of them singletons, with 1.5% to 2% in the top ten. Sequencing was performed on PBMCs. These receptors came from a woman aged 18-30 years in good health and CMV-seronegative.

This clone was detected a few times. The J gene is TRBJ2-1, the V gene TRBV7-2; D remains ambiguous. Per germline, CDR1 SGHTA and CDR2 FQGNSA. The CDR3 totals 12 residues. V was pared by 1 base and J by 12 bases, with 10 bases between. As DNA, the CDR3 is TGTGCCAGCAGCTTAGACAGTTTACGGCAGTTCTTC. It is translated as CASSLDSLRQFF. Complete variable domain (other parts from reference TRBV7-2 and TRBJ2-1): GAGVSQSPSNKVTEKGKDVELRCDPISGHTALYWYRQSLGQGLEFLIYFQGNSAPDKSGLPSDRFSAERTGGSVSTLTIQRTQQEDSAVYLCASSLDSLRQFFGPGTRLTVL.

The chain couples TRBV5-3 to TRBJ2-2, with D possibly being TRBD2 (5 bases). TRBV5-3 is flagged as an ORF with uncertain function. Trimming took 2 bases from V and 5 from J, leaving 7 bases between them. The CDR3 is 13 residues long. The CDR3 is CARSFGGTGELFF. In DNA, the CDR3 is TGTGCCAGAAGCTTCGGCGGGACCGGGGAGCTGTTTTTT.

This rearrangement joins TRBV27 to TRBJ2-3; TRBD1 agrees at 10 bases. J gave up 3 bases and V 0 bases, and 3 bases lay outside the gene matches. The CDR3 runs 16 residues. Germline CDR1 is MNHEY and CDR2 is SMNVEV (reference sequence). CDR3: CASSLSGQGGTDTQYF. For the CDR3, the DNA is TGTGCCAGCAGTTTATCTGGACAGGGGGGGACAGATACGCAGTATTTT.

The chain is built from TRBV2 and TRBJ1-2; maybe TRBD1 (5 bases). Trimming took off 2 bases at V and 3 bases at J, with 19 bases between the two ends. There are 17 residues in the CDR3. The germline V gene encodes CDR1 SNHLY and CDR2 FYNNEI. CDR3 DNA sequence: TGTGCCAGCAGTGAATGGGGGGGTGGGGGACGCTACTATGGCTACACCTTC. Encoded protein: CASSEWGGGGRYYGYTF.

This clone was recorded a few times. The rearrangement links TRBV7-2 to TRBJ1-4; possibly TRBD1 for D (5 bases). Germline CDR1 SGHTA, CDR2 FQGNSA. CDR3 length: 14 amino acids. V lost 2 bases and J lost 8, with 12 bases in between. CDR3 amino acids: CASSLQGGREKLFF. CDR3 sequence (DNA): TGTGCCAGCAGCTTACAGGGCGGTCGAGAAAAACTGTTTTTT.

The rearrangement uses TRBV7-2 and TRBJ2-2, with 8 nucleotides matching TRBD1. CDR3 size: 15 residues. V shed 5 bases, J shed 0 bases, and the junction held 2 bases outside the gene matches. CDR1 SGHTA and CDR2 FQGNSA come from the germline V gene. CDR3 sequence (DNA): TGTGCCAGCAGCCGACAGGGGCCGAACACCGGGGAGCTGTTTTTT. Its protein is CASSRQGPNTGELFF.

The V gene is TRBV7-2, the J gene TRBJ2-3; 9 bases match TRBD1. The CDR3 consists of 16 residues. V trimming: 11 bases; J trimming: 0 bases; junction bases outside the gene matches: 12. CDR1 and CDR2 (germline): SGHTA, FQGNSA. The CDR3 is CALRPGTGLSTDTQYF. CDR3 in DNA: TGTGCCCTACGTCCCGGGACAGGGTTAAGCACAGATACGCAGTATTTT.

This clone appeared a few times. The chain employs TRBV27 and TRBJ1-2, with D uncertain. This CDR3 has 14 amino acids. The V and J ends lost 2 bases and 5 bases respectively, with 12 bases between them. Germline CDR1 reads MNHEY; CDR2 reads SMNVEV (reference sequence). CDR3 sequence: CASSLKPIRYGYTF. The CDR3 bases are TGTGCCAGCAGTTTAAAACCCATCAGATATGGCTACACCTTC.